The 20 T cell receptor beta chains given below trace back to one sample, sequenced in a study of shared clonotypes between healthy human individuals. The naive CD8 fraction comprised CD45RO-negative cells positively selected for CCR7 and excluded terminally differentiated effector memory CD45RA+ cells. Data came from immunoSEQ multiplex PCR; TCRdb stores just in-frame clones and leaves some out. The sample includes hundreds of thousands of clones, about 96% seen only once; the top ten take over 0.2%. Material for sequencing was naive CD8+ T cells sorted from blood. Receptor source: a man aged 30-40 years in good health.

The rearrangement links TRBV4-2 to TRBJ2-1; no clear D. Germline CDR1 LGHNA, CDR2 YNFKEQ. CDR3 length equals 15 residues. V lost 2 bases and J lost 3, with 11 bases in between. The CDR3 here is CASSQSYPDYNEQFF. The CDR3 nucleotides are TGTGCCAGCAGCCAATCGTATCCAGACTACAATGAGCAGTTCTTC.

This chain uses TRBV29-1 with TRBJ2-1; 10 bases line up with TRBD2. The CDR3 has 16 residues. From germline, CDR1 is SQVTM and CDR2 ANQGSEA. V dropped 1 base and J dropped 7; count of bases not matched to a gene: 10. The CDR3 here is CSVEGLSGRAGNEQFF. The CDR3 DNA sequence: TGCAGCGTTGAAGGGCTAAGCGGGAGGGCCGGGAATGAGCAGTTCTTC.

The chain uses TRBV9 and TRBJ2-6; no firm D call. This CDR3 region has 14 residues. Looked up from germline, CDR1 is SGDLS and CDR2 is YYNGEE. Trimming removed 3 bases from V and 0 bases from J, with 4 bases in between. The CDR3 sequence: CASSAASGANVLTF. CDR3 sequence (DNA): TGTGCCAGCAGCGCAGCCTCTGGGGCCAACGTCCTGACTTTC.

This chain uses TRBV29-1 with TRBJ1-2; D is possibly TRBD1 (5 bases). Germline CDR1 and CDR2: SQVTM and ANQGSEA. Trimming removed 4 bases at V and 4 bases at J, with 13 bases between. The CDR3 spans 13 residues. The CDR3 reads CSVGGRGAYGYTF. The CDR3 DNA follows: TGCAGCGTTGGGGGTAGGGGTGCCTATGGCTACACCTTC. Together with reference TRBV29-1 and TRBJ1-2, the CDR3 gives the full variable domain: SAVISQKPSRDICQRGTSLTIQCQVDSQVTMMFWYRQQPGQSLTLIATANQGSEATYESGFVIDKFPISRPNLTFSTLTVSNMSPEDSSIYLCSVGGRGAYGYTFGSGTRLTVV.

The chain employs TRBV25-1 and TRBJ2-7, with D possibly being TRBD1 (5 bases). Germline CDR1 and CDR2: MGHDK and SYGVNS. The V gene lost 10 bases and the J gene lost 1 base, with 17 bases spanning the gap. This CDR3 region has 14 residues. Here the CDR3 DNA reads TGTGCCACCCAAGGGGATTACCATTCCTACGAGCAGTACTTC. This codes for CATQGDYHSYEQYF.

The chain is built from TRBV10-2 and TRBJ1-1; D not certain. Germline V gives CDR1 WSHSY, CDR2 SAAADI. The CDR3 is made up of 13 amino acids. V lost 3 bases and J 1 base, leaving 6 bases between the germline ends. The chain's CDR3 is CASSDPGNTEAFF. CDR3 DNA sequence: TGCGCCAGCAGTGACCCGGGGAACACTGAAGCTTTCTTT.

The chain recombines TRBV7-9 with TRBJ1-4; TRBD1 aligns across 12 bases. Looked up from germline, CDR1 is SEHNR and CDR2 is FQNEAQ (reference sequence). The CDR3 length is 16 residues. Trimming removed 0 bases from V and 14 bases from J; junction bases left unmatched: 10. The CDR3 spells CASSLARGTGGVPLFF. The CDR3, as DNA: TGTGCCAGCAGCTTAGCCCGAGGGACAGGGGGCGTCCCCCTGTTTTTT.

The chain carries TRBV5-5 and TRBJ2-7; possibly TRBD1 for D (6 bases). The V and J ends lost 4 bases and 0 bases respectively, with 17 bases between them. CDR3 length equals 16 residues. Germline V gives CDR1 SGHKS, CDR2 YYEKEE (reference sequence). The CDR3, as DNA: TGTGCCAGCAGCCCATTCACTACAGGGATCTCCTACGAGCAGTACTTC. It codes for CASSPFTTGISYEQYF.

The rearrangement links TRBV7-2 to TRBJ2-1, with TRBD2 matching 8 bases. Germline CDR1 is SGHTA and CDR2 is FQGNSA. V was clipped by 6 bases and J by 6 bases; unmatched bases: 7. There are 14 residues in the CDR3. The CDR3: CASRPGTSPNEQFF. The CDR3 nucleotides are TGTGCCAGCAGACCCGGGACTAGTCCCAATGAGCAGTTCTTC.

The chain employs TRBV27 and TRBJ2-7, with D possibly TRBD2 on 6 matching bases. CDR1 MNHEY and CDR2 SMNVEV come from the germline V gene (reference sequence). This CDR3 spans 13 amino acids. V dropped 8 bases and J dropped 2 bases, with 13 bases sitting between them. In DNA, the CDR3 is TGTGCCAGCTCCGTGGCTAGCGCCTACGAGCAGTACTTC. It specifies CASSVASAYEQYF.

The chain joins TRBV7-9 to TRBJ2-7; 7 positions match TRBD2. This CDR3 spans 17 amino acids. V dropped 5 bases and J dropped 3; count of bases not matched to a gene: 16. Germline CDR1 SEHNR, CDR2 FQNEAQ (reference sequence). CDR3 loop: CASSPPLSREILYEQYF. CDR3 bases: TGTGCCAGCAGCCCCCCATTGTCGCGGGAGATCCTCTACGAGCAGTACTTC.

This clone was recorded many times. V usage is TRBV27 and J usage is TRBJ2-7; D call uncertain. This CDR3 is built from 12 residues. V dropped 8 bases and J dropped 5 bases, with 13 bases sitting between them. Germline lookup yields CDR1 MNHEY and CDR2 SMNVEV (reference sequence). The CDR3 bases are TGTGCCAGCGGCCTCCACGAGGACGAGCAGTACTTC. Translated: CASGLHEDEQYF.

The rearrangement uses TRBV7-9 and TRBJ2-5; D call uncertain. Germline-derived CDR1 and CDR2 are SEHNR and FQNEAQ (reference sequence). The CDR3 sequence is 15 residues long. Trimming pared 2 bases from V and 2 bases from J, leaving 12 bases between. The CDR3 nucleotides are TGTGCCAGCAGCTTACTTCTAGGAGATCAAGAGACCCAGTACTTC. It codes for CASSLLLGDQETQYF.

This clone was detected once. This chain uses TRBV14 with TRBJ2-2, with D perhaps TRBD2 (5 bases). The CDR3 contains 17 residues. Between the trimmed V and J ends, which lost 1 base and 0 bases, there was a span of 12 bases. CDR1 is SGHDN, CDR2 FVKESK, per germline. In DNA form, the CDR3 reads TGTGCCAGCAGCCAAGTTGCGGGCTCCCCGAACACCGGGGAGCTGTTTTTT. Its protein is CASSQVAGSPNTGELFF.

The chain uses TRBV28 and TRBJ2-7; the match to TRBD2 covers 10 bases. This CDR3 has 15 amino acids. Germline CDR1 and CDR2: MDHEN and SYDVKM. The J segment lost 5 bases and the V segment lost 5 bases, leaving 9 bases of the junction unmatched. Here the CDR3 reads CASSRSGTSAHEQYF. CDR3 DNA: TGTGCCAGCAGTAGATCCGGGACTAGCGCTCACGAGCAGTACTTC.

This rearrangement joins TRBV27 to TRBJ2-6; TRBD2 is a possible D gene (6 bases). CDR1 is MNHEY and CDR2 is SMNVEV in the germline V gene (reference sequence). V dropped 2 bases and J dropped 4 bases, with 9 bases sitting between them. CDR3 size: 15 residues. The chain's CDR3 is CASSLGGGGANVLTF. CDR3 nucleotides: TGTGCCAGCAGTTTAGGGGGAGGAGGGGCCAACGTCCTGACTTTC.

This chain uses TRBV5-1 with TRBJ2-6; D not resolved. V was shortened by 3 bases and J by 0 bases, with 16 bases between the two germline ends. The CDR3 spans 18 residues. CDR1 is SGHRS, CDR2 YFSETQ, per germline. CDR3 coding DNA: TGCGCCAGCAGCTACAGCGAGGTAATTTCCTCTGGGGCCAACGTCCTGACTTTC. Its protein is CASSYSEVISSGANVLTF.

With respect to this clone: Additional DNA sequences in this sample encode the identical CDR3. The chain combines TRBV7-6 with TRBJ1-1; D ambiguous. Trimming took off 0 bases at V and 1 base at J, with 3 bases between the two ends. The V gene's germline CDR1 is SGHVS and CDR2 FNYEAQ. This CDR3 has 13 amino acids. The CDR3 here is CASSLAWNTEAFF. In DNA, the CDR3 is TGTGCCAGCAGCTTAGCTTGGAACACTGAAGCTTTCTTT.

The genes are TRBV29-1 and TRBJ2-7; the D gene could be TRBD1 or TRBD2 (6 bases each). The V gene lost 6 bases and the J gene lost 4 bases, with 19 bases spanning the gap. This CDR3 region has 14 residues. The germline CDR1 and CDR2 sequences are SQVTM and ANQGSEA. Here the CDR3 DNA reads TGCAGCGTAGTAACCAGGGGTGGAGGGTACGAGCAGTACTTC. This gives the protein CSVVTRGGGYEQYF.

This sequence joins TRBV7-9 and TRBJ1-2, with D perhaps TRBD1 (6 bases). The CDR3 is 13 residues long. CDR1 and CDR2 (germline): SEHNR, FQNEAQ (reference sequence). V was cut by 5 bases and J by 3 bases, with 10 bases left in between. CDR3: CASSQRQDYGYTF. CDR3 DNA sequence: TGTGCCAGCAGCCAAAGACAGGACTATGGCTACACCTTC.